A selection of T cell receptor beta chains follows, all from one sample in a study of cytomegalovirus exposure and HLA in healthy donors. Here immunoSEQ multiplex PCR was the method, and the copy in TCRdb shows in-frame clones only, minus some. The sample holds about 190,000 clones, 65% to 85% seen once. The sample consisted of PBMCs. The receptors come from a male donor in good health and CMV-seronegative. CDR3s include the opening cysteine and the closing phenylalanine or tryptophan. Fields, in order: D gene, clone size, V gene, J gene, CDR3 protein, CDR3 DNA. A D gene is named only where the DNA matches it firmly. Clone size is not always given. Where it is, it says once, few, many or a class for expanded clones.

>NA|NA|TRBV2|TRBJ1-6
CASSELDRYNSPLHF
TGTGCCAGCAGTGAATTAGACAGATATAATTCACCCCTCCACTTT
>NA|few|TRBV6-1|TRBJ1-2
CASRGRDYYGYTF
TGTGCCAGCAGGGGGAGGGACTACTATGGCTACACCTTC
>NA|NA|TRBV13|TRBJ2-7
CASSGWGQAYEQYF
TGTGCCAGCAGCGGGTGGGGGCAAGCCTACGAGCAGTACTTC
>NA|NA|TRBV19|TRBJ2-6
CASSIPAGSGANVLTF
TGTGCCAGTAGTATTCCCGCAGGGTCTGGGGCCAACGTCCTGACTTTC
>TRBD1|NA|TRBV7-2|TRBJ2-1
CASSQTGFKNEQFF
TGTGCCAGCAGCCAGACAGGGTTTAAGAATGAGCAGTTCTTC
>TRBD2|NA|TRBV6-6|TRBJ2-1
CASRKWDSGSSREQFF
TGTGCCAGCAGGAAGTGGGATAGCGGGAGTTCGCGTGAGCAGTTCTTC
>NA|NA|TRBV4-2|TRBJ1-2
CASSQGGPINGYTF
TGTGCCAGCAGCCAAGGCGGGCCGATAAATGGCTACACCTTC
>NA|NA|TRBV19|TRBJ1-1
CASSIPQGRTEAFF
TGTGCCAGTAGTATTCCCCAGGGGCGCACTGAAGCTTTCTTT
>TRBD1|NA|TRBV5-6|TRBJ2-7
CASSLAGGTGFNYEQYF
TGTGCCAGCAGCTTGGCCGGGGGGACAGGGTTTAACTACGAGCAGTACTTC
>NA|NA|TRBV30|TRBJ1-3
CAWSVGELSGNTIYF
TGTGCCTGGAGTGTAGGGGAACTCTCTGGAAACACCATATATTTT
>NA|once|TRBV14|TRBJ2-7
CASSQDKTGEQYF
TGTGCCAGCAGCCAGGACAAGACAGGCGAGCAGTACTTC
>TRBD1|NA|TRBV18|TRBJ1-4
CASSPLQGSNEKLFF
TGTGCCAGCTCACCACTACAGGGGTCTAATGAAAAACTGTTTTTT
>NA|few|TRBV5-1|TRBJ2-1
CASAPDEGEQFF
TGCGCCAGCGCTCCCGATGAGGGTGAGCAGTTCTTC
>NA|NA|TRBV19|TRBJ2-5
CASSAPGVSQYF
TGTGCCAGTAGCGCCCCAGGGGTCAGCCAGTACTTC
>TRBD2|NA|TRBV7-3|TRBJ2-1
CASSPLAGGVDEQFF
TGTGCCAGCAGCCCCCTAGCGGGAGGGGTGGATGAGCAGTTCTTC
>NA|NA|TRBV6-6|TRBJ2-3
CASSYRQAESTDTQYF
TGTGCCAGCAGTTACCGCCAGGCCGAAAGCACAGATACGCAGTATTTT
>TRBD1|NA|TRBV28|TRBJ2-2
CASSLLAGGDTGELFF
TGTGCCAGCAGTTTATTGGCAGGGGGAGACACCGGGGAGCTGTTTTTT
>TRBD2|NA|TRBV27|TRBJ2-7
CASSFRREGLYEQYF
TGTGCCAGCAGTTTTCGGCGGGAGGGCCTGTACGAGCAGTACTTC
>NA|NA|TRBV7-2|TRBJ2-7
CASRRDISYEQYF
TGTGCCAGCAGACGGGACATTTCCTACGAGCAGTACTTC
>NA|NA|TRBV28|TRBJ1-4
CASAGIDSGNEKLFF
TGTGCCAGCGCGGGGATCGACAGCGGGAATGAAAAACTGTTTTTT
>TRBD1|NA|TRBV4-3|TRBJ2-7
CASSPGTGTQYEQYF
TGCGCCAGCAGCCCTGGGACAGGGACGCAGTACGAGCAGTACTTC
>NA|NA|TRBV7-2|TRBJ1-6
CASSPAGNSPLHF
TGTGCCAGCAGCCCGGCGGGTAATTCACCCCTCCACTTT
>TRBD2|NA|TRBV5-8|TRBJ2-1
CASSSGLAVYNEQFF
TGTGCCAGCAGCTCGGGACTAGCGGTTTACAATGAGCAGTTCTTC
>NA|NA|TRBV5-5|TRBJ1-1
CASSLGAAQRTNTEAFF
TGTGCCAGCAGCTTGGGGGCGGCCCAGCGGACGAACACTGAAGCTTTCTTT
>TRBD2|NA|TRBV5-1|TRBJ2-5
CASSLGTSGGPRETQYF
TGCGCCAGCAGCTTGGGAACTAGCGGGGGCCCCAGGGAGACCCAGTACTTC
>TRBD2|NA|TRBV4-2|TRBJ2-5
CASSQGGGGRGVFQQETQYF
TGTGCCAGCAGCCAAGGGGGTGGCGGGCGGGGGGTCTTTCAGCAAGAGACCCAGTACTTC
>TRBD1|NA|TRBV5-6|TRBJ1-2
CASSLDQGAAGYGYTF
TGTGCCAGCAGCTTGGATCAGGGGGCGGCGGGCTATGGCTACACCTTC
>NA|NA|TRBV28|TRBJ1-2
CASSRRTRGYTF
TGTGCCAGCAGCCGTAGGACAAGAGGCTACACCTTC
>TRBD2|NA|TRBV9|TRBJ2-3
CASSYGGATDTQYF
TGTGCCAGCAGCTACGGGGGGGCTACAGATACGCAGTATTTT